A single sample is the source of the 4 T cell receptor delta chains below, sequenced in a study of gamma-delta chains in newborns, infants, children. TCRdb repeated clone calling on the reads with CATT. The sample yields 10,000 to 14,000 delta-chain clones, approximately 8.2% seen once. The sequencing sample was made of blood. Receptors originate from a child who was a newborn, infant or young child, either healthy, febrile or measles-vaccinated (not recorded which).

This clone was seen a few times. A junction boundary mismatches the germline segment, possibly from a read error. DNA of the CDR3: TGTGCCTGTGTCACCGTACTGGGGGATTTGCTGTACACCGATAAACTCACCTTT. Its translation is CACVTVLGDLLYTDKLTF. The rearrangement joins TRDV2 to TRDJ1; TRDD3 matches at 10 bases. The germline CDR1 and CDR2 sequences are GEAIGNYY and EKD. CDR3 length: 18 residues.

In its sample, this clone was seen a few times. J is TRDJ3 and V is TRDV2; 7 positions match TRDD3. The CDR3 consists of 20 residues. The V gene's germline CDR1 is GEAIGNYY and CDR2 EKD. V lost 0 bases to trimming and J lost 2 bases; unmatched junction nucleotides: 12. CDR3 loop: CACDTALLGPGAWDTRQMFF. CDR3 DNA sequence: TGTGCCTGTGACACCGCCCTACTGGGGCCGGGGGCCTGGGACACCCGACAGATGTTTTTC.

V usage is TRDV2 and J usage is TRDJ1; 9 bases map to TRDD3. CDR1 is GEAIGNYY, CDR2 EKD, per germline. This CDR3 has 18 residues. The V segment lost 1 base and the J segment 0 bases; nucleotides outside the gene matches: 11. For the CDR3, the DNA is TGTGCCTGTGACACGGTCTGGGGGATCCCCAAGTACACCGATAAACTCATCTTT. Amino acid sequence: CACDTVWGIPKYTDKLIF.

V usage is TRDV2 and J usage is TRDJ1, with 11 bases matching TRDD3. TCRdb carries no J gene annotation; the J gene was assigned here by matching the DNA with germline. Germline lookup yields CDR1 GEAIGNYY and CDR2 EKD. With V trimmed by 5 bases and J by 2 bases, 12 bases remained unmatched. The CDR3 extends over 17 amino acids. The CDR3 region is CACAALGDTPWTDKLIF. In DNA, the CDR3 is TGTGCCTGTGCCGCGCTGGGGGATACCCCGTGGACCGATAAACTCATCTTT.